Listed below are T cell receptor beta chains from one sample, sequenced in a study of T cells in Graves' hyperthyroidism and ophthalmopathy. MiXCR was run by TCRdb on the multiplex PCR reads, yielding one entry per CDR3 protein. Found here are under 700,000 distinct CDR3 sequences, roughly 17% of them singletons; the top ten hold about 17%. Sequenced material: blood. These receptors all come from a woman between 18 and 29 years old with Graves' hyperthyroidism. The CDR3 runs from the conserved cysteine through the conserved F or W. D genes are given only for firm matches. Clone size is stated in some rows and not others, as once, few, many or a class when expanded.

cdr3_length,v_call,j_call,clone_size,d_call,cdr3_aa,cdr3_nt
15,TRBV5-6,TRBJ1-2,.,.,CASSLAGGVSYGYTF,TGTGCCAGCAGCTTGGCCGGGGGGGTCTCCTATGGCTACACCTTC
15,TRBV28,TRBJ2-7,.,TRBD1,CASSLLRGLAYEQYF,TGTGCCAGCAGTTTACTCAGGGGGCTGGCCTACGAGCAGTACTTC
11,TRBV12-3/TRBV12-4,TRBJ1-2,many,.,CASFGASGYTF,TGTGCCAGTTTTGGAGCTAGTGGCTACACCTTC
14,TRBV7-9,TRBJ1-2,.,.,CASSLNPGSGGYTF,TGTGCCAGCAGCTTAAACCCCGGATCGGGTGGCTACACCTTC
16,TRBV7-3,TRBJ1-1,few,.,CASSYSGAPGLFEAFF,TGTGCCAGCAGCTATTCAGGGGCCCCGGGACTGTTTGAAGCTTTCTTT
15,TRBV28,TRBJ2-7,many,TRBD2,CASSLLRGGSYEQYF,TGTGCCAGCAGTTTACTGCGGGGGGGATCCTACGAGCAGTACTTC
16,TRBV29-1,TRBJ2-1,.,.,CSVVPRDSFSYNEQFF,TGCAGCGTTGTTCCCCGGGACTCCTTCTCCTACAATGAGCAGTTCTTC
12,TRBV20-1,TRBJ2-7,.,.,CSARFAHYEQYF,TGCAGTGCTAGGTTTGCCCACTACGAGCAGTACTTC
14,TRBV6-2/TRBV6-3,TRBJ1-1,many,.,CASSYQGEGTEAFF,TGTGCCAGCAGTTATCAGGGTGAAGGCACTGAAGCTTTCTTT
14,TRBV6-2/TRBV6-3,TRBJ2-3,few,.,CASSYSQVADTQYF,TGTGCCAGCAGTTACTCGCAAGTTGCAGATACGCAGTATTTT
13,TRBV7-2,TRBJ2-4,few,.,CASSLGSENIQYF,TGTGCCAGCAGCTTAGGTTCAGAAAACATTCAGTACTTC
14,TRBV11-2,TRBJ2-1,many,.,CASSLEIRGNEQFF,TGTGCCAGCAGCTTAGAGATTCGGGGCAATGAGCAGTTCTTC
15,TRBV7-8,TRBJ2-7,many,TRBD2,CASSPISSGRYEQYF,TGTGCCAGCAGTCCGATCTCTAGCGGGAGATACGAGCAGTACTTC
14,TRBV28,TRBJ1-2,few,.,CASSLGGASYGYTF,TGTGCCAGCAGTTTAGGGGGGGCTAGCTATGGCTACACCTTC
11,TRBV3-1,TRBJ2-3,many,.,CASSQKDTQYF,TGTGCCAGCAGCCAAAAAGATACGCAGTATTTT
12,TRBV20-1,TRBJ1-2,.,TRBD1,CSARDRANGYTF,TGCAGTGCCCGGGACAGGGCGAATGGCTACACCTTC
12,TRBV18,TRBJ2-7,many,.,CASSLELSEQYF,TGTGCCAGCTCACTGGAGCTATCCGAGCAGTACTTC
12,TRBV20-1,TRBJ2-1,many,.,CSAPGRLLEQFF,TGCAGTGCCCCGGGGAGGCTTCTTGAGCAGTTCTTC
16,TRBV2,TRBJ2-3,many,TRBD2,CASSALRLAGTDTQYF,TGTGCCAGCAGTGCCTTAAGACTAGCGGGCACAGATACGCAGTATTTT